This T cell receptor beta chain was retrieved from a study of T-cell reconstitution after alpha-beta-depleted transplantation in children. Study conclusions and caveats: Recipient T cells and thymic progenitors that survived gave rise to the high TCRbeta diversity observed at day 60 in some patients. Reported findings indicate that, about two months after transplant, alpha-beta T cells came from several hundred expanded clones, which were derived from non-depleted graft cells.

The CDR3 runs 13 residues. Trimming removed 2 bases at V and 3 bases at J, with 5 bases between. Unique molecular identifiers were incorporated when the TCRbeta library was constructed. TCRdb recomputed calls from the PCR reads with MiXCR, one row per CDR3 protein. The data contain 150,000 to 250,000 distinct CDR3 sequences, approximately 6% of them singletons. Many counts were recorded for this clonotype. Its antigen is as yet unknown. Sequencing was performed on PBMCs, taken before TCRalphabeta/CD19-depleted stem cell transplant. The clonotype comes from a girl under three years old with combined immunodeficiency, due to receive a stem cell transplant. The genes are TRBV12-3 or TRBV12-4 and TRBJ1-3; D gene unclear. The CDR3 region is CASSLPSGNTIYF. CDR3 in DNA: TGTGCCAGCAGTTTACCGAGTGGAAACACCATATATTTT.